This TCR beta chain was obtained from a study of response to subunit inactivated influenza vaccine. Study-level points and caveats: The authors suggested that every seasonal influenza vaccination recruits few new T cells.

TCRdb independently ran MiXCR on the RT-PCR reads; one entry per CDR3 protein. This table has around 530,000 distinct CDR3 sequences, approximately 15% appearing once. Turning to this clonotype: Its specificity is not known.

The germline V gene has CDR1 LGHNA and CDR2 YNFKEQ. V lost 4 bases to trimming and J lost 3 bases; unmatched junction nucleotides: 6. This CDR3 region has 15 residues. Sequencing was performed on CD4+ T cells sorted from PBMCs, taken less than 30 months after vaccination. The sequence was obtained from a man aged 50 to 69 who received an inactivated influenza vaccine. The rearrangement uses TRBV4-2 and TRBJ1-5; 7 bases map to TRBD1. In nucleotides, the CDR3 is TGTGCCAGCAGCCCCAGGGGGTTTGACAATCAGCCCCAGCATTTT. It codes for CASSPRGFDNQPQHF.